The source of this TCR beta chain is a study of vaccination effects on CD4 cells after COVID-19. The antigens these receptors bind are not known. Before any sequencing was done, the ViraFEST assay used viral peptide pools to expand antigen-specific CD4+ T cells. At the end of about 9 days of culture, CD4+ T cells were isolated. Each person got two doses of an mRNA SARS-CoV-2 vaccine, BNT162b2 or mRNA-1273. Assay used: immunoSEQ multiplex PCR; TCRdb lists only in-frame clones, some missing. The data contain 28,000 or so clones, around 67% of them singletons. This specimen consisted of CD4+ T cells from PBMCs cultured with HCoV-NL63 spike peptides, obtained after COVID-19 vaccination. Every receptor here comes from a human donor who received a COVID-19 vaccine.

The chain has TRBV3-1 (or the pseudogene TRBV3-2) and TRBJ1-2, with 7 bases matching TRBD1. Germline trimming cut 3 bases from V and 4 bases from J; bases unmatched to any gene: 8. The CDR3 loop spans 15 amino acids. Germline V gene lookup returns CDR1 LGHDT and CDR2 YNNKEL (reference sequence). The CDR3 nucleotides are TGTGCCAGCAGCCATCCAGGGACAGCAATCTATGGCTACACCTTC. Amino acids: CASSHPGTAIYGYTF.